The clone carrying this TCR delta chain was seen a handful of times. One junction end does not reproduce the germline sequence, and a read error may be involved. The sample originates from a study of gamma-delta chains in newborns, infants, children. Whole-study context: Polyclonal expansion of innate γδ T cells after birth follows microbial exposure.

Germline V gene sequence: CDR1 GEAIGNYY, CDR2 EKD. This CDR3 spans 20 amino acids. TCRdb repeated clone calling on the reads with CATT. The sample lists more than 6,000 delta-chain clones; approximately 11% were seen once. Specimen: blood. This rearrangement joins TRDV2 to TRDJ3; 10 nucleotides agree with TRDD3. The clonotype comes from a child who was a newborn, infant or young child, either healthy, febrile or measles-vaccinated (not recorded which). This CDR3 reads CACDEVGDTSSSWDTRQTFF. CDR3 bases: TGTGCCTGTGATGAAGTGGGGGATACTTCCTCTTCCTGGGACACCCGACAGACGTTTTTC.